The source of this T cell receptor beta chain is a study of blood T cell repertoires in COVID-19. Measured with immunoSEQ multiplex PCR; TCRdb has only the in-frame clones, and not every one. The sample carries about 190,000 clones, 65% to 85% recorded once. J was trimmed by 8 bases and V by 0 bases; bases with no gene match: 6. Germline CDR1 is SGHTA and CDR2 is FQGNSA. The CDR3 has 16 amino acids. Sequenced sample: PBMCs or T cells enriched from blood (not recorded which). The chain joins TRBV7-2 to TRBJ2-3; 12 nucleotides line up with TRBD2. This TCR was sampled from a woman aged 25 to 39 who had been exposed to COVID-19. In DNA form, the CDR3 reads TGTGCCAGCAGCTTAGCGGCTAGCGGGGGGGTGGGTACGCAGTATTTT. Translated, it gives CASSLAASGGVGTQYF. The entire variable domain, with the rest obtained from reference TRBV7-2 and TRBJ2-3, is as follows: GAGVSQSPSNKVTEKGKDVELRCDPISGHTALYWYRQSLGQGLEFLIYFQGNSAPDKSGLPSDRFSAERTGGSVSTLTIQRTQQEDSAVYLCASSLAASGGVGTQYFGPGTRLTVL.